These 17 T cell receptor beta chains were all obtained from the same sample, sequenced in a study of human T cells and chemical hapten exposure. TCRdb re-called the RACE reads with MiXCR, one entry per CDR3 protein. The sample records tens of thousands of distinct CDR3 sequences, around 10% being singletons. Time point denoted: pre-sensitization, week 0. The treatment here: therapeutic diphenylcyclopropenone sensitization with weekly scalp DPC. Material: whole blood, obtained in connection with sensitization to the hapten diphenylcyclopropenone (DPC). The receptors were gathered from a middle-aged woman with alopecia areata. Some clones in this sample may be carry-over from other donors' samples.

This clonotype has just a few counts. The V and J genes are TRBV3-1 and TRBJ2-7; 7 nucleotides match TRBD1. Germline values: CDR1 LGHDT, CDR2 YNNKEL (reference sequence). V was clipped by 4 bases and J by 2 bases; unmatched bases: 8. The CDR3 is 15 residues long. CDR3 loop: CASSPLGTAAYEQYF. CDR3 DNA sequence: TGTGCCAGCAGCCCCCTGGGGACAGCTGCCTACGAGCAGTACTTC.

This clonotype occurred many times. CDR3 loop: CASSSQGLMNTGELFF. The CDR3 nucleotides read TGTGCCAGCAGCTCACAGGGGCTAATGAACACCGGGGAGCTGTTTTTT. V usage is TRBV7-9 and J usage is TRBJ2-2, with 7 bases that match TRBD1. The CDR3 runs 16 residues. Germline CDR1 SEHNR, CDR2 FQNEAQ (reference sequence). J was trimmed by 1 base and V by 4 bases; bases with no gene match: 6. Full variable domain (outside the CDR3, taken from reference TRBV7-9 and TRBJ2-2): DTGVSQNPRHKITKRGQNVTFRCDPISEHNRLYWYRQTLGQGPEFLTYFQNEAQLEKSRLLSDRFSAERPKGSFSTLEIQRTEQGDSAMYLCASSSQGLMNTGELFFGEGSRLTVL.

The rearrangement uses TRBV6-9 and TRBJ2-2, with D hard to call. Germline V gives CDR1 MNHGY, CDR2 SVAAGI. The CDR3 runs 14 residues. Trimming cost V 10 bases and J 4 bases, with 16 bases left between them. The DNA of the CDR3 is TGTGCCAACCAAGCTACGGAAGGCACCGGGGAGCTGTTTTTT. Amino acids: CANQATEGTGELFF.

This clonotype was recorded at least ten times. The chain uses TRBV4-3 and TRBJ2-1; 9 bases fit TRBD1. This CDR3 region has 14 residues. J was trimmed by 5 bases and V by 4 bases; bases with no gene match: 3. CDR1 LGHNA and CDR2 YSLEER come from the germline V gene. The CDR3 DNA reads TGCGCCAGCAGCCTTCGGGACAGGGACAATGAGCAGTTCTTC. Residues: CASSLRDRDNEQFF.

Ten or more counts support this clonotype. The V and J genes are TRBV18 and TRBJ1-1; D not resolved. Trimming stripped 8 bases from V and 5 bases from J, with 18 bases between. CDR3 length equals 14 residues. Germline values: CDR1 KGHSH, CDR2 LQKENI. For the CDR3, the DNA is TGTGCCAGCACTTATAGCGGCGTCGGGACTGAAGCTTTCTTT. Its translation: CASTYSGVGTEAFF.

This clonotype showed up many times. The J gene is TRBJ1-1, the V gene TRBV6-6, with D tentatively TRBD1 (6 bases). Germline V gene lookup returns CDR1 MNHNY and CDR2 SVGAGI (reference sequence). The CDR3 has 14 amino acids. With 5 bases removed from V and 2 bases from J, the gap between germline ends came to 12 bases. CDR3 in DNA: TGTGCCAGCAGTCTGACAGGCTCTAACACTGAAGCTTTCTTT. Encoded protein: CASSLTGSNTEAFF.

CDR3 sequence reads: CSARDSGVRQFF. CDR3 bases: TGCAGTGCTAGAGATTCAGGGGTACGGCAGTTCTTC. J is TRBJ2-1 and V is TRBV20-1, with D tentatively TRBD1 (6 bases). The CDR3 extends over 12 amino acids. V was shortened by 0 bases and J by 12 bases, with 12 bases between the two germline ends. Germline CDR1 reads DFQATT; CDR2 reads SNEGSKA (reference sequence).

This clonotype was recorded many times. The chain is built from TRBV6-2 or TRBV6-3 and TRBJ1-1, with 12 bases fitting TRBD1. The V and J ends lost 6 bases and 5 bases, in that order; junction bases with no gene match: 7. The CDR3 extends over 15 amino acids. Germline CDR1 reads MNHEY; CDR2 reads SVGEGT. Written as DNA, the CDR3 is TGTGCCAGCAGGGTACCGGGACAGGGGGCGACTGAAGCTTTCTTT. Translated, it gives CASRVPGQGATEAFF.

This clonotype turned up a few times. The rearrangement joins TRBV4-1 to TRBJ1-1; no clear D. Germline V lookup: CDR1 MGHRA, CDR2 YSYEKL. V lost 0 bases to trimming and J lost 1 base, with 12 bases between them. This CDR3 contains 16 residues. The CDR3: CASSQEEGQRNTEAFF. The CDR3 DNA sequence: TGCGCCAGCAGCCAAGAAGAAGGGCAGAGGAACACTGAAGCTTTCTTT.

This clonotype was seen ten or more times. The rearrangement joins TRBV6-6 to TRBJ1-4, with D possibly matching TRBD1 (6 bases). CDR3 length equals 15 residues. With 6 bases removed from V and 6 bases from J, the gap between germline ends came to 17 bases. The germline gives CDR1 MNHNY, CDR2 SVGAGI (reference sequence). The CDR3 reads CASRDRGGNYEKLFF. The CDR3 nucleotides are TGTGCCAGCAGGGACCGAGGGGGGAACTATGAAAAACTGTTTTTT.

This clonotype was picked up a small number of times. The chain employs TRBV6-1 and TRBJ1-5; a weak D match, TRBD1 (6 bases). Germline V gene data show CDR1 as MNHNS and CDR2 as SASEGT. This CDR3 spans 14 amino acids. V was pared by 8 bases and J by 4 bases, with 15 bases between. For the CDR3, the DNA is TGTGCCAGCTGTCAGGGGCCCCGTAATCAGCCCCAGCATTTT. Encoded protein: CASCQGPRNQPQHF.

This clonotype showed up just a few times. The limits of the CDR3 on the DNA are not certain, so only TCRdb's listed CDR3 is given. The rearrangement links TRBV7-5 to TRBJ2-5; TRBD1 is taken as the D call from the table, unchecked against the DNA. TRBV7-5 is deemed a pseudogene. From its first to its last residue, the CDR3 has 15 amino acids. CDR3 sequence reads: CISVRGAAAEETQYF.

This clonotype was seen repeatedly, ten times or more. The chain is built from TRBV10-1 and TRBJ2-1; D may be TRBD1 (6 bases). This CDR3 comprises 13 residues. Germline CDR1 WNHNN, CDR2 SYGVQD (reference sequence). With 2 bases removed from V and 6 bases from J, the gap between germline ends came to 8 bases. The CDR3 DNA sequence: TGCGCCAGCAGTGAGCAGGGGCGCAATGAGCAGTTCTTC. Amino acids: CASSEQGRNEQFF.

This clonotype was recorded at least ten times. The V gene is TRBV12-3 or TRBV12-4, the J gene TRBJ2-5; the D is unclear. V gave up 4 bases and J gave up 2 bases, with 11 bases separating them. The CDR3 runs to 14 residues. CDR3 in DNA: TGTGCCAGCAGTTATAGGGCGGTTCAAGAGACCCAGTACTTC. It codes for CASSYRAVQETQYF.

By its share, this clonotype is medium-sized. The V and J genes are TRBV10-2 and TRBJ2-2, with 9 bases that match TRBD1. The ends lost 2 bases at V and 5 bases at J; junction bases unmatched: 9. CDR3 length: 17 residues. The V gene's germline CDR1 is WSHSY and CDR2 SAAADI. CDR3 bases: TGCGCCAGCAGTGAGCAGGTGGACAGGGGATTGACCGGGGAGCTGTTTTTT. Its translation is CASSEQVDRGLTGELFF.

The gene calls are TRBV7-2 and TRBJ2-7; 10 nucleotides line up with TRBD2. CDR3 length equals 18 residues. Germline V gene lookup returns CDR1 SGHTA and CDR2 FQGNSA. V lost 1 base, J lost 6 bases, and 15 bases stayed unmatched. For the CDR3, the DNA is TGTGCCAGCAGCTTAGGGCTAGCGGGGGATTCTTGGAGGTTCGAGCAGTACTTC. Protein: CASSLGLAGDSWRFEQYF.

This clonotype appeared many times. The chain recombines TRBV28 with TRBJ2-1; 9 positions match TRBD1. Trimming cost V 4 bases and J 9 bases; bases outside gene matches: 7. Germline V lookup: CDR1 MDHEN, CDR2 SYDVKM. This CDR3 region has 14 residues. The CDR3 sequence: CASSYGQGRSEQFF. In DNA, the CDR3 is TGTGCCAGCAGTTACGGACAGGGGCGGAGTGAGCAGTTCTTC.